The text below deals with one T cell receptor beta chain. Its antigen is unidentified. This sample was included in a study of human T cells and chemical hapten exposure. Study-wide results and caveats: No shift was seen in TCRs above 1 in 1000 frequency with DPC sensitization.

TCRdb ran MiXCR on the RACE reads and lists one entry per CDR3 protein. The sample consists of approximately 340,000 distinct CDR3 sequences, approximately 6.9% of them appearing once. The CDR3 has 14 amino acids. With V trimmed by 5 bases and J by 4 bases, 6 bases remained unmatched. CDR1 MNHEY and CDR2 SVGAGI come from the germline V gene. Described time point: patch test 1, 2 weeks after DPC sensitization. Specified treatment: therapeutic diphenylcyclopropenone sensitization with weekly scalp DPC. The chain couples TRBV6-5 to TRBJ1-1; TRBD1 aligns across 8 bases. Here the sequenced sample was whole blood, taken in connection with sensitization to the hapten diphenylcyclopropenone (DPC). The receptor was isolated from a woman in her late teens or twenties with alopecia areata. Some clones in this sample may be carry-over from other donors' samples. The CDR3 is CASSNRGTVTEAFF. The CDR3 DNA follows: TGTGCCAGCAGTAACAGGGGGACGGTCACTGAAGCTTTCTTT.